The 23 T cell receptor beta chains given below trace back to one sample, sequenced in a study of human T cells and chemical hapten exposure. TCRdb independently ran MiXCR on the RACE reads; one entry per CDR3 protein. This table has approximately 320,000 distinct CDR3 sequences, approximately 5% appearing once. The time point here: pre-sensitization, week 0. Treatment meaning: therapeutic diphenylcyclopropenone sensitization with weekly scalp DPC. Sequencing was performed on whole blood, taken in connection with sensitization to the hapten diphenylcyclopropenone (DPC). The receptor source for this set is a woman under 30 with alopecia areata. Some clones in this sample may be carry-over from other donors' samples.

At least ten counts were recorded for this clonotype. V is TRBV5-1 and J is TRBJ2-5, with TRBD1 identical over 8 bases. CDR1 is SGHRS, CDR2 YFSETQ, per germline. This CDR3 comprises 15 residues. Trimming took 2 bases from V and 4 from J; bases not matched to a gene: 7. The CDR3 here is CASSLSQGARETQYF. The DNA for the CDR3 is TGCGCCAGCAGCTTATCCCAGGGGGCTCGAGAGACCCAGTACTTC.

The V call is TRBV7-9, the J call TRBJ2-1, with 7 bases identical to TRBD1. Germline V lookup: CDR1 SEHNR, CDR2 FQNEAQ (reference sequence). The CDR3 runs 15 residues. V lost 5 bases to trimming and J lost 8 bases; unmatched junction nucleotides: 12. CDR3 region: CASSTVGGPPDEQFF. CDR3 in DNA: TGTGCCAGCAGCACCGTAGGGGGCCCTCCGGATGAGCAGTTCTTC.

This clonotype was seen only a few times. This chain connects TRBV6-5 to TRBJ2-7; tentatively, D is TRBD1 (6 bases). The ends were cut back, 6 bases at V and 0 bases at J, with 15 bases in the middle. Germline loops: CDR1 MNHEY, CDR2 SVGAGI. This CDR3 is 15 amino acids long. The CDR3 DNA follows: TGTGCCAGCAGCCTACAGGGTTCCCACTCCTACGAGCAGTACTTC. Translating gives CASSLQGSHSYEQYF.

CDR3 loop: CASSAVGVSTEAFF. The CDR3 DNA follows: TGTGCCAGCAGCGCCGTAGGAGTATCCACTGAAGCTTTCTTT. The V call is TRBV7-8, the J call TRBJ1-1; D call uncertain. Germline V gene lookup returns CDR1 SGHVS and CDR2 FQNEAQ. The CDR3 is 14 amino acids. V was pared by 5 bases and J by 4 bases, with 14 bases between.

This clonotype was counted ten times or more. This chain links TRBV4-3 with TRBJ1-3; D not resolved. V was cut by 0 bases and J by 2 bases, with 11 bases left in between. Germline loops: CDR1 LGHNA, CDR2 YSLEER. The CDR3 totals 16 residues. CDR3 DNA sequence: TGCGCCAGCAGCCAAGATCCGTGGGAAACTGGAAACACCATATATTTT. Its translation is CASSQDPWETGNTIYF.

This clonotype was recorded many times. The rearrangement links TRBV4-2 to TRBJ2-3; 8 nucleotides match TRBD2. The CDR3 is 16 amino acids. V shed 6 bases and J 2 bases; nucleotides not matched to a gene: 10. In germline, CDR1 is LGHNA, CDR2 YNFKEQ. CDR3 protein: CASSFTGGGFTDTQYF. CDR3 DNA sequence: TGTGCCAGCAGTTTTACTGGCGGGGGGTTCACAGATACGCAGTATTTT.

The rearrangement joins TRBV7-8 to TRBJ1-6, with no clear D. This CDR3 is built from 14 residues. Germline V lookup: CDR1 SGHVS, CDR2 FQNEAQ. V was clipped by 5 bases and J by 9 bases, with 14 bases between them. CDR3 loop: CASSHPVSGSPLHF. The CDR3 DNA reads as TGTGCCAGCAGCCATCCAGTTTCGGGTTCACCCCTCCACTTT.

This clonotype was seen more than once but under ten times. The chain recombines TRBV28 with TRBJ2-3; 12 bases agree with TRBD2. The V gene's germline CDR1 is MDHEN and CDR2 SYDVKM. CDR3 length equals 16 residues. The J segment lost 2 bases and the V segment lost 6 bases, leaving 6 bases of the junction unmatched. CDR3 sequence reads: CASSLGLAGFTDTQYF. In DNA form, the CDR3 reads TGTGCCAGCAGCCTCGGACTAGCGGGGTTCACAGATACGCAGTATTTT. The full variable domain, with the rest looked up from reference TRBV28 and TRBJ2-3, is DVKVTQSSRYLVKRTGEKVFLECVQDMDHENMFWYRQDPGLGLRLIYFSYDVKMKEKGDIPEGYSVSREKKERFSLILESASTNQTSMYLCASSLGLAGFTDTQYFGPGTRLTVL.

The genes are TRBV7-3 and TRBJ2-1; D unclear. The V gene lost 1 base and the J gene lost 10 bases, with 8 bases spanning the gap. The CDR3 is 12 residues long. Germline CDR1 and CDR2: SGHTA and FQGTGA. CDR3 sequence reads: CASSLIDQEQFF. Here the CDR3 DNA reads TGTGCCAGCAGCTTAATTGACCAAGAGCAGTTCTTC.

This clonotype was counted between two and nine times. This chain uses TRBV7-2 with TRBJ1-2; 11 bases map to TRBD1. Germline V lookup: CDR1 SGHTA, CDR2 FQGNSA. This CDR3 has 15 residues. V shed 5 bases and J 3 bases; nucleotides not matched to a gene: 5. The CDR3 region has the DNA TGTGCCAGCAGCCTTAGGACAGGGGGCGACTATGGCTACACCTTC. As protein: CASSLRTGGDYGYTF.

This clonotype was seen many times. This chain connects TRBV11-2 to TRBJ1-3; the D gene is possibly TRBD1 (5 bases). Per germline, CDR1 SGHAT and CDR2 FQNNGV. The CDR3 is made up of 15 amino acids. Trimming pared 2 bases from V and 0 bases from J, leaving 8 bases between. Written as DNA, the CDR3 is TGTGCCAGCAGCTTAAGGGGATTCTCTGGAAACACCATATATTTT. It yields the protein CASSLRGFSGNTIYF.

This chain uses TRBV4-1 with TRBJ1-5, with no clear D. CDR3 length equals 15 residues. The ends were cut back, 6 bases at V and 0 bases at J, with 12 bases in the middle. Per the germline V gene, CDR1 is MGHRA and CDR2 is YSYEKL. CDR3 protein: CASRSLINSNQPQHF. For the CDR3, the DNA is TGCGCCAGCAGAAGCCTTATCAATAGCAATCAGCCCCAGCATTTT.

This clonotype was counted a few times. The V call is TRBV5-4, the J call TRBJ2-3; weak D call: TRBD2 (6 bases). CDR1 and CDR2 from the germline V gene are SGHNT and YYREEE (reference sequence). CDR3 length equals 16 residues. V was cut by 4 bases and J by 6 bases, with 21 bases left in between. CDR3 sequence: CASSRGTGGASDTQYF. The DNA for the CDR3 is TGTGCCAGCAGCCGCGGCACGGGCGGGGCCTCCGATACGCAGTATTTT.

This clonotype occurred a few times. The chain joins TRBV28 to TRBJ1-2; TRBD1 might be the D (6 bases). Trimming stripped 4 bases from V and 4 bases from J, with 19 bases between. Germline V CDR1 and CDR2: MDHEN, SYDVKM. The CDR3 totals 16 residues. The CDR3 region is CASSSGQSPFGYGYTF. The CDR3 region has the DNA TGTGCCAGCAGTTCAGGACAGAGCCCCTTTGGCTATGGCTACACCTTC.

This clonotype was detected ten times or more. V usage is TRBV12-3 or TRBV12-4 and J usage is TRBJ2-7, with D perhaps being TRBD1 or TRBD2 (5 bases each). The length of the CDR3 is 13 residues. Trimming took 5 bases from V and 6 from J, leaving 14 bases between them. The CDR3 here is CASSGTLGGEQYF. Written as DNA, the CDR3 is TGTGCCAGCAGTGGGACCCTTGGGGGCGAGCAGTACTTC.

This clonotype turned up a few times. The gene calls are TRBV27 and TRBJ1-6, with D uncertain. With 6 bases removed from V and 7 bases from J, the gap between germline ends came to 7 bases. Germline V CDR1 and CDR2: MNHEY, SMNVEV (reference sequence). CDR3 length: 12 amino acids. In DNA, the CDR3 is TGTGCCAGCAGATCAGGCAATTCACCCCTCCACTTT. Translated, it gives CASRSGNSPLHF.

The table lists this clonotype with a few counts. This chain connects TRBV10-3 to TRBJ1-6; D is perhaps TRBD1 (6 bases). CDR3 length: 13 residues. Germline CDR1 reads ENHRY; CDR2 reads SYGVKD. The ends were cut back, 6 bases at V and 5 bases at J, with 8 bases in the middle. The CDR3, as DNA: TGTGCCATCAGGCGGACAGATAATTCACCCCTCCACTTT. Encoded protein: CAIRRTDNSPLHF.

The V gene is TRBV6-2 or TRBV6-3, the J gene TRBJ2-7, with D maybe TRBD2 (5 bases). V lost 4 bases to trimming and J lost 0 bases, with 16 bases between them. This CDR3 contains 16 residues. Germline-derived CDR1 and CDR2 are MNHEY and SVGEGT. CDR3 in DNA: TGTGCCAGCAGTTTTCCTTGGGGAGCAGGCTCCTACGAGCAGTACTTC. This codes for CASSFPWGAGSYEQYF.

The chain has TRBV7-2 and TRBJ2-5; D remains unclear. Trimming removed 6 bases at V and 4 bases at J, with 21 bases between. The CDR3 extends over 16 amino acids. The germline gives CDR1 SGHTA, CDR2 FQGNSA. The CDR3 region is CASSFSVVGTTETQYF. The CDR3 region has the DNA TGTGCCAGCAGTTTCTCGGTGGTGGGAACAACAGAGACCCAGTACTTC.

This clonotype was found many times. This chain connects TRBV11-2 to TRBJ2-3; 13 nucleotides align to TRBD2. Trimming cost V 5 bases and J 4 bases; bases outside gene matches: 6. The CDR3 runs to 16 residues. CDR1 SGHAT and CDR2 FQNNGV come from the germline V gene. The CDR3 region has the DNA TGTGCCAGCAGCCGAGTAACTAGCGGGGGGGCAGATACGCAGTATTTT. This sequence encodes CASSRVTSGGADTQYF.

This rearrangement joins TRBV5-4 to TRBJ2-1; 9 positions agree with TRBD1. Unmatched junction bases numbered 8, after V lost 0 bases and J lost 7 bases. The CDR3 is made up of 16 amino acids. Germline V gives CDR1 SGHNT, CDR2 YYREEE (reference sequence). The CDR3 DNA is TGTGCCAGCAGCTTGGTCGTCTTGACAGGGGGTAATGAGCAGTTCTTC. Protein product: CASSLVVLTGGNEQFF.

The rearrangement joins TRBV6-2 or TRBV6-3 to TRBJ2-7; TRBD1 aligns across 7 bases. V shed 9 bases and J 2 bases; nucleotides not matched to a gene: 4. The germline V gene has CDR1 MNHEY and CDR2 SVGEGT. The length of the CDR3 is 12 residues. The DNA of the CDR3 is TGTGCCAGTACAGGGGATACCTACGAGCAGTACTTC. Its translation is CASTGDTYEQYF.

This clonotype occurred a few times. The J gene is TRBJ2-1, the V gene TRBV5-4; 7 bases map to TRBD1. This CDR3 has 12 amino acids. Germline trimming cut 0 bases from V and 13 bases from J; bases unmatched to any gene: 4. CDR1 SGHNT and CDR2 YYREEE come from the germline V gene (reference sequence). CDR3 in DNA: TGTGCCAGCAGCTTGGACAGGGGTCGACAGTTCTTC. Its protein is CASSLDRGRQFF.